A single sample is the source of the 22 T cell receptor beta chains below, sequenced in a study of cytomegalovirus exposure and HLA in healthy donors. PCR amplification relied on 60 Vbeta primers (plus 13 Jbeta primers). Sequencing was performed with immunoSEQ multiplex PCR; in TCRdb, only in-frame clones are kept and a portion is missing. In the table there are 180,000 or so clones, under 80% of which are singletons. Sequencing used PBMCs. The origin of the receptors is a woman aged 30 to 39 in good health and CMV-seropositive.

V gene TRBV9 combines with J gene TRBJ1-2, with TRBD1 identical over 7 bases. J lost 4 bases, V lost 5 bases, and 8 bases had no gene match. CDR3 length: 14 amino acids. CDR1 is SGDLS, CDR2 YYNGEE, per germline. The CDR3 here is CASRATGVTYGYTF. The CDR3 DNA sequence: TGTGCCAGCAGAGCTACAGGGGTCACCTATGGCTACACCTTC. Full variable domain (outside the CDR3, taken from reference TRBV9 and TRBJ1-2): DSGVTQTPKHLITATGQRVTLRCSPRSGDLSVYWYQQSLDQGLQFLIQYYNGEERAKGNILERFSAQQFPDLHSELNLSSLELGDSALYFCASRATGVTYGYTFGSGTRLTVV.

The genes are TRBV18 and TRBJ2-7, with 10 bases aligning to TRBD1. This CDR3 is built from 14 residues. The V gene's germline CDR1 is KGHSH and CDR2 LQKENI. J was trimmed by 3 bases and V by 3 bases; bases with no gene match: 2. The CDR3 region has the DNA TGTGCCAGCTCACCTGGGACAGGGGTCTACGAGCAGTACTTC. It yields the protein CASSPGTGVYEQYF.

The chain uses TRBV15 and TRBJ2-7, with 10 bases identical to TRBD1. The germline CDR1 and CDR2 sequences are LNHNV and YYDKDF (reference sequence). CDR3 size: 16 residues. The trim removed 0 bases at V and 4 bases at J, leaving 6 bases unmatched. CDR3: CATSRDRGTGAYEQYF. The CDR3 coding sequence is TGTGCCACCAGCAGAGATAGGGGGACAGGGGCGTACGAGCAGTACTTC.

The rearrangement links TRBV9 to TRBJ2-7; 8 bases are shared with TRBD1. From germline, CDR1 is SGDLS and CDR2 YYNGEE. The CDR3 consists of 14 residues. The junction had 4 bases not matched to a gene; V was cut back by 3 bases and J by 2 bases. The CDR3 region is CASSGAGGAYEQYF. CDR3 nucleotides: TGTGCCAGCAGCGGGGCAGGGGGCGCCTACGAGCAGTACTTC.

This chain joins TRBV2 and TRBJ2-2, with a weak D call TRBD1 (5 bases). The length of the CDR3 is 15 residues. The germline V gene encodes CDR1 SNHLY and CDR2 FYNNEI. The ends were cut back, 5 bases at V and 6 bases at J, with 16 bases in the middle. Written as DNA, the CDR3 is TGTGCCAGCAGTCCCCTCGACCCCAGGGCCGGGGAGCTGTTTTTT. Its protein product is CASSPLDPRAGELFF.

This clone was seen a few times. The chain links TRBV7-7 to TRBJ2-1; D is ambiguous. Trimming stripped 5 bases from V and 9 bases from J, with 14 bases between. The CDR3 covers 13 residues. Germline CDR1 and CDR2: SSHAT and FNYEAQ (reference sequence). DNA of the CDR3: TGTGCCAGCAGCAGAACAGTGCAAAGTGAGCAGTTCTTC. Translating gives CASSRTVQSEQFF.

On this clone itself: Relative to the germline gene, one junction end is altered; a read error may explain this. Other DNA variants within this sample encode the same CDR3. V is TRBV7-3 and J is TRBJ2-2; D may be TRBD2 (5 bases). The CDR3 totals 13 residues. From germline, CDR1 is SGHTA and CDR2 FQGTGA. CDR3 protein: CASSATNTGELFF. CDR3 DNA: TGTGCCAGCAGCGCTACGAACACCGGGGAGCTATTTTTT.

The chain combines TRBV4-3 with TRBJ1-6, with D uncertain. Per the germline V gene, CDR1 is LGHNA and CDR2 is YSLEER. The CDR3 runs to 17 residues. Trimming took 1 base from V and 7 from J, leaving 17 bases between them. CDR3 sequence (DNA): TGCGCCAGCAGCCAAGTTATGAGGGAAGACGGAAATTCACCCCTCCACTTT. Its translation is CASSQVMREDGNSPLHF.

This clone was recorded once. CDR3 DNA sequence: TGTGCCTGGAGAGGGACAGAGAATAACTATGGCTACACCTTC. The encoded protein is CAWRGTENNYGYTF. The V and J genes are TRBV30 and TRBJ1-2, with 7 nucleotides matching TRBD1. CDR3 length: 14 residues. Germline lookup yields CDR1 GTSNPN and CDR2 SVGIG (reference sequence). The V segment lost 3 bases and the J segment 1 base; nucleotides outside the gene matches: 5.

The chain employs TRBV6-5 and TRBJ1-2; 7 nucleotides align to TRBD1. Germline V gene lookup returns CDR1 MNHEY and CDR2 SVGAGI. The CDR3 runs to 12 residues. Trimming removed 6 bases from V and 8 bases from J; junction bases left unmatched: 6. The CDR3 is CASRVTGAGYTF. The CDR3 DNA is TGTGCCAGCAGAGTAACAGGGGCCGGCTACACCTTC.

This sequence joins TRBV27 and TRBJ2-1; 9 bases fit TRBD1. Germline CDR1 MNHEY, CDR2 SMNVEV (reference sequence). The CDR3 is made up of 15 amino acids. Trimming took 6 bases from V and 4 from J; bases not matched to a gene: 7. CDR3 bases: TGTGCCAGCAGCCTAGGGACAGGGAGGTACAATGAGCAGTTCTTC. Amino acid sequence: CASSLGTGRYNEQFF.

This clone showed up just a few times. V usage is TRBV7-9 and J usage is TRBJ2-2; D not resolved. CDR1 is SEHNR, CDR2 FQNEAQ, per germline (reference sequence). The CDR3 extends over 15 amino acids. CDR3 bases: TGTGCTTGGATCTCCTCGTTGGCGGACACCGGGGAGCTGTTTTTT. It encodes CAWISSLADTGELFF.

In this sample, this clone turned up a few times. The chain carries TRBV11-3 and TRBJ2-3; 13 bases are a match to TRBD2. Germline V lookup: CDR1 SGHNT, CDR2 YENEEA. V shed 5 bases and J 3 bases; nucleotides not matched to a gene: 8. This CDR3 comprises 17 residues. The CDR3 DNA is TGTGCCAGCAGCCCCCACCCACTAGCGGGGGGGACAGATACGCAGTATTTT. Translation: CASSPHPLAGGTDTQYF.

The J gene is TRBJ1-5, the V gene TRBV7-9, with D maybe TRBD1 (5 bases). Trimming pared 7 bases from V and 1 base from J, leaving 11 bases between. In germline, CDR1 is SEHNR, CDR2 FQNEAQ (reference sequence). The CDR3 length is 14 residues. CDR3 sequence reads: CASNSGGSNQPQHF. The CDR3 coding sequence is TGTGCCAGCAACTCCGGGGGGAGCAATCAGCCCCAGCATTTT.

V and J are TRBV5-1 and TRBJ2-1; 12 bases match TRBD2. Germline CDR1 and CDR2: SGHRS and YFSETQ. This CDR3 has 15 residues. J gave up 5 bases and V 4 bases, and 4 bases lay outside the gene matches. CDR3 amino acids: CASSPGLAGHNEQFF. The CDR3 nucleotides read TGCGCCAGCAGCCCCGGACTAGCGGGGCACAATGAGCAGTTCTTC.

This clone has more than one count but fewer than ten. The chain combines TRBV13 with TRBJ2-5; maybe TRBD2 (5 bases). Germline V gives CDR1 PRHDT, CDR2 FYEKMQ (reference sequence). The V gene lost 8 bases and the J gene lost 4 bases, with 17 bases spanning the gap. The CDR3 runs 14 residues. In DNA, the CDR3 is TGTGCCAGCTCCCTCCGACTACGTGGAGAGACCCAGTACTTC. Amino acids: CASSLRLRGETQYF.

The genes are TRBV19 and TRBJ1-6; TRBD1 agrees at 9 bases. From germline, CDR1 is LNHDA and CDR2 SQIVND (reference sequence). J lost 8 bases, V lost 5 bases, and 10 bases had no gene match. This CDR3 is 16 amino acids long. The CDR3 coding sequence is TGTGCCAGTAGTCTTGGGACAGGGACACGGTATTCACCCCTCCACTTT. It codes for CASSLGTGTRYSPLHF.

V is TRBV30 and J is TRBJ2-7; 7 bases match TRBD1. Germline V gene lookup returns CDR1 GTSNPN and CDR2 SVGIG (reference sequence). V gave up 1 base and J gave up 1 base; unmatched junction bases: 1. The CDR3 is made up of 13 amino acids. The CDR3 sequence: CAWSGQGSYEQYF. Written as DNA, the CDR3 is TGTGCCTGGAGTGGACAGGGTTCCTACGAGCAGTACTTC.

The chain combines TRBV7-2 with TRBJ1-6, with D maybe TRBD1 (6 bases). CDR3 length equals 16 residues. Per the germline V gene, CDR1 is SGHTA and CDR2 is FQGNSA. The V gene lost 5 bases and the J gene lost 2 bases, with 13 bases spanning the gap. The CDR3 DNA reads as TGTGCCAGCAGCGCTACAGGGAGCCCCTATAATTCACCCCTCCACTTT. Its protein is CASSATGSPYNSPLHF.

This sequence joins TRBV7-2 and TRBJ2-7, with 14 bases lining up with TRBD2. Trimming cost V 1 base and J 6 bases; bases outside gene matches: 2. The germline V gene has CDR1 SGHTA and CDR2 FQGNSA. The CDR3 is 15 residues long. The CDR3 DNA sequence: TGTGCCAGCAGCTTAGGACTAGCGGGGGGGGGCGAGCAGTACTTC. This encodes CASSLGLAGGGEQYF. Drawing the rest from reference TRBV7-2 and TRBJ2-7, the complete variable domain is GAGVSQSPSNKVTEKGKDVELRCDPISGHTALYWYRQSLGQGLEFLIYFQGNSAPDKSGLPSDRFSAERTGGSVSTLTIQRTQQEDSAVYLCASSLGLAGGGEQYFGPGTRLTVT.

The gene calls are TRBV13 and TRBJ2-5, with TRBD2 as a possible D gene (5 bases). The V and J ends lost 4 bases and 5 bases respectively, with 20 bases between them. Germline values: CDR1 PRHDT, CDR2 FYEKMQ (reference sequence). The CDR3 is 16 amino acids. This CDR3 is CASSYTGRTDGETQYF. In nucleotides, the CDR3 is TGTGCCAGCAGCTACACCGGCCGGACTGATGGGGAGACCCAGTACTTC.

The V call is TRBV18, the J call TRBJ2-7, with D possibly TRBD2 on 5 matching bases. Trimming took off 2 bases at V and 4 bases at J, with 9 bases between the two ends. The CDR3 has 13 residues. Germline V gene data show CDR1 as KGHSH and CDR2 as LQKENI. The CDR3 here is CASSPGRDYEQYF. DNA of the CDR3: TGTGCCAGCTCACCAGGACGGGATTACGAGCAGTACTTC.